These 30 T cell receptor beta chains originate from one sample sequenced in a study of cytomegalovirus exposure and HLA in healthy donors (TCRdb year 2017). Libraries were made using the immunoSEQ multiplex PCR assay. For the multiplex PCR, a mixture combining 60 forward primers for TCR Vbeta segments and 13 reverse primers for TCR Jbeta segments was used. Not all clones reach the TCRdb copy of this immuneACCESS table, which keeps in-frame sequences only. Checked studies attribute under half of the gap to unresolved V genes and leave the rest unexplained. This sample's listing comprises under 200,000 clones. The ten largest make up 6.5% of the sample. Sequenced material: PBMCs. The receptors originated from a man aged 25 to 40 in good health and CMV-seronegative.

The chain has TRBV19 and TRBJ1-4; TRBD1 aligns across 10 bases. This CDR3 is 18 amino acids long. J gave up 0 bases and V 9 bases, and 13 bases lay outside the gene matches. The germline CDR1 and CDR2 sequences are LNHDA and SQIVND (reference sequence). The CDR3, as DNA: TGTGCCAGCACTACGGGACAGGGGATCCCTGCAACTAATGAAAAACTGTTTTTT. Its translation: CASTTGQGIPATNEKLFF.

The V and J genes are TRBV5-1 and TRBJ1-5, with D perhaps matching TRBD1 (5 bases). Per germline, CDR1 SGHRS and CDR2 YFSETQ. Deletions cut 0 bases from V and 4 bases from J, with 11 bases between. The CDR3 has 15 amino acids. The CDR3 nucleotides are TGCGCCAGCAGCTTGGAAGGGGATCCAAATCAGCCCCAGCATTTT. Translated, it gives CASSLEGDPNQPQHF.

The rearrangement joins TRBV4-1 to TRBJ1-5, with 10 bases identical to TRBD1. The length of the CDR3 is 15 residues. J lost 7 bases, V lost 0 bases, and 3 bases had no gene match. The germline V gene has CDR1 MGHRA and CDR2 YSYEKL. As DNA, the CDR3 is TGCGCCAGCAGCCAAGAAGGGACAGGGGCCCAGCCCCAGCATTTT. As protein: CASSQEGTGAQPQHF.

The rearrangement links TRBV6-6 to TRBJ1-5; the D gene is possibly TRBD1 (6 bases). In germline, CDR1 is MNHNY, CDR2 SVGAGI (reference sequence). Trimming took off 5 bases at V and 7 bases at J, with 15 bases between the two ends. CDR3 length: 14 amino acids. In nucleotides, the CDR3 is TGTGCCAGCAGTCCACAGGGTTCAAGGCAGCCCCAGCATTTT. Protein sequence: CASSPQGSRQPQHF.

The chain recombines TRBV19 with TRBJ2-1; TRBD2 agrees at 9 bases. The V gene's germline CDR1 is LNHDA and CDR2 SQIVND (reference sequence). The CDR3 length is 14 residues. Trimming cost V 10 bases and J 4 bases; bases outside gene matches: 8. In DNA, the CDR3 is TGTGCCACCTTAGCGGGGGCGGGGTACAATGAGCAGTTCTTC. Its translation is CATLAGAGYNEQFF.

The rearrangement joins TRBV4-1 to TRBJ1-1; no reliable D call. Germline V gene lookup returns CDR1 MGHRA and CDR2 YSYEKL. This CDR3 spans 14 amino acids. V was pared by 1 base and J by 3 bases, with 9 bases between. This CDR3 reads CASSQAAGDTEAFF. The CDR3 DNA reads TGCGCCAGCAGCCAAGCTGCAGGCGACACTGAAGCTTTCTTT.

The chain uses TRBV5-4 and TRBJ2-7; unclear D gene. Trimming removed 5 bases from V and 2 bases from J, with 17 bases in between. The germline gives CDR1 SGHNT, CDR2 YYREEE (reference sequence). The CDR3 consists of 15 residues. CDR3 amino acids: CASRSPVERPYEQYF. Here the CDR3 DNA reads TGTGCCAGCAGGTCCCCGGTGGAGAGACCCTACGAGCAGTACTTC.

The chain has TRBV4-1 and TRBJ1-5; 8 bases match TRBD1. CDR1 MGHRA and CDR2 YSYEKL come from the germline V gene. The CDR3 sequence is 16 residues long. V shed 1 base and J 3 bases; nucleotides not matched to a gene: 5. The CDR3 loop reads CASSQGQGLHNQPQHF. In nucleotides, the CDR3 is TGCGCCAGCAGCCAAGGACAGGGGCTCCACAATCAGCCCCAGCATTTT.

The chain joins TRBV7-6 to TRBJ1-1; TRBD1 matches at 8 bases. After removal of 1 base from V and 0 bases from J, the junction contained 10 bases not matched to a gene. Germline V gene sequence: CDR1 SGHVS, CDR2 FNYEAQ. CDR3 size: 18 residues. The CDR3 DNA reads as TGTGCCAGCAGCTTAGGACTCCGCAGGGGGCATATGAACACTGAAGCTTTCTTT. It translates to CASSLGLRRGHMNTEAFF. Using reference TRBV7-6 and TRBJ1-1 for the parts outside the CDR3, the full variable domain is GAGVSQSPRYKVTKRGQDVALRCDPISGHVSLYWYRQALGQGPEFLTYFNYEAQQDKSGLPNDRFSAERPEGSISTLTIQRTEQRDSAMYRCASSLGLRRGHMNTEAFFGQGTRLTVV.

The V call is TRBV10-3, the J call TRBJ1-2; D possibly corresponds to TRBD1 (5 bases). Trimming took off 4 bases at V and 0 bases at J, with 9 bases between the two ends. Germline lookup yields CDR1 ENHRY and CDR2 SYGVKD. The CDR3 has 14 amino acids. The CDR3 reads CAISGQGTNYGYTF. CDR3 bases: TGTGCCATCAGTGGGCAGGGAACTAACTATGGCTACACCTTC.

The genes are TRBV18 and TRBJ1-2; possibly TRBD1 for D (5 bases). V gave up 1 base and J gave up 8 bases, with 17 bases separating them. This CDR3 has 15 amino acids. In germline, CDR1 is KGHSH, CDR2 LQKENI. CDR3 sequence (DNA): TGTGCCAGCTCACCACTGTCGGGGGGGACTGACGGCTACACCTTC. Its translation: CASSPLSGGTDGYTF. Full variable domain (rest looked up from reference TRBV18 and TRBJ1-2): NAGVMQNPRHLVRRRGQEARLRCSPMKGHSHVYWYRQLPEEGLKFMVYLQKENIIDESGMPKERFSAEFPKEGPSILRIQQVVRGDSAAYFCASSPLSGGTDGYTFGSGTRLTVV.

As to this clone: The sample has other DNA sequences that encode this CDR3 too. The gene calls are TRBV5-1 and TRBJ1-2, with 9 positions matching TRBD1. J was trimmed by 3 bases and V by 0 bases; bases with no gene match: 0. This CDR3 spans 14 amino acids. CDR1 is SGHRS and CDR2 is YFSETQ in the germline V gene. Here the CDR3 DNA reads TGCGCCAGCAGCTTGGGACAGGGGGACTATGGCTACACCTTC. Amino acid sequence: CASSLGQGDYGYTF.

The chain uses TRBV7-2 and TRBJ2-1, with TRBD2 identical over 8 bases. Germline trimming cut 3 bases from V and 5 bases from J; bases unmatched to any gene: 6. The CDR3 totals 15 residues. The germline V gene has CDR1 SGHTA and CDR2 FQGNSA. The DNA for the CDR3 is TGTGCCAGCAGCTTTCTCGGGGGGGCCAACAATGAGCAGTTCTTC. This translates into CASSFLGGANNEQFF.

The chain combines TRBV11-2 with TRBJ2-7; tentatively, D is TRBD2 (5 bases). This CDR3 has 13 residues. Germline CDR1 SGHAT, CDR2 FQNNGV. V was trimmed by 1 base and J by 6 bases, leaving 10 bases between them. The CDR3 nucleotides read TGTGCCAGCAGCTTAGGTGGGAGTGGCGAGCAGTACTTC. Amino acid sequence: CASSLGGSGEQYF.

In DNA form, the CDR3 reads TGTGCCATTTCCGCGGAGCGGGGGACCTACGAGCAGTACTTC. Protein sequence: CAISAERGTYEQYF. The rearrangement links TRBV10-3 to TRBJ2-7; 8 bases agree with TRBD2. The CDR3 loop spans 14 amino acids. Germline assignment: CDR1 ENHRY and CDR2 SYGVKD. The V and J ends lost 9 bases and 2 bases, in that order; junction bases with no gene match: 9.

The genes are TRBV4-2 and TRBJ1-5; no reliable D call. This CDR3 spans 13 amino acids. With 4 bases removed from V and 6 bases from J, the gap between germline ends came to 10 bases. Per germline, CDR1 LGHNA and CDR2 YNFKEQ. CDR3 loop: CASSRRGSQPQHF. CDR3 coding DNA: TGTGCCAGCAGCCGGCGGGGAAGTCAGCCCCAGCATTTT.

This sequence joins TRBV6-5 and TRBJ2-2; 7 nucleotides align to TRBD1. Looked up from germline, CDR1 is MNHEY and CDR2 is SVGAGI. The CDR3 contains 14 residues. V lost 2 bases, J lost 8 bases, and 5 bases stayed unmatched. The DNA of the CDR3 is TGTGCCAGCAGTTACGGACAGGCGATAGGGGAGCTGTTTTTT. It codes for CASSYGQAIGELFF.

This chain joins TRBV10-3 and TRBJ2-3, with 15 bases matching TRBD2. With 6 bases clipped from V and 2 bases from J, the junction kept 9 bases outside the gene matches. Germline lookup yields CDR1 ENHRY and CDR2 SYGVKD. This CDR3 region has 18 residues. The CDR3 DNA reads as TGTGCCATCAGACCGGGACTAGCGGGGGGACCCACCACAGATACGCAGTATTTT. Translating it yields CAIRPGLAGGPTTDTQYF.

CDR3 in amino acids: CASSLGLVKELRMNTEAFF. As DNA, the CDR3 is TGCGCCAGCAGCTTGGGGCTTGTCAAGGAGTTAAGAATGAACACTGAAGCTTTCTTT. This chain links TRBV5-1 with TRBJ1-1, with unresolved D. The CDR3 totals 19 residues. Trimming stripped 0 bases from V and 0 bases from J, with 21 bases between. The germline CDR1 and CDR2 sequences are SGHRS and YFSETQ.

CDR3 loop: CATSTRQGRISPLHF. CDR3 coding DNA: TGTGCCACCAGCACCCGACAGGGTAGAATTTCACCCCTCCACTTT. V and J are TRBV15 and TRBJ1-6, with 7 bases aligning to TRBD1. The length of the CDR3 is 15 residues. Germline values: CDR1 LNHNV, CDR2 YYDKDF (reference sequence). V lost 4 bases, J lost 9 bases, and 9 bases stayed unmatched.

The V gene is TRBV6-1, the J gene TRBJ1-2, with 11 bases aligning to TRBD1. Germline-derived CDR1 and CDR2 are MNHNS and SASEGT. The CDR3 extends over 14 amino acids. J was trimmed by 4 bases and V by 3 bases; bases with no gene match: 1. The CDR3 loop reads CASSEGQGVYGYTF. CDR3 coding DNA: TGTGCCAGCAGTGAGGGACAGGGGGTCTATGGCTACACCTTC.

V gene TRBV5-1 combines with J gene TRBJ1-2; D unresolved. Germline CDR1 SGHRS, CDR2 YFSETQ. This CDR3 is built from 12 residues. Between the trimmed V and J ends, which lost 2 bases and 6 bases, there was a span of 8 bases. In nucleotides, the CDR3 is TGCGCCAGCAGCTTTAACAGCCATGGCTACACCTTC. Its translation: CASSFNSHGYTF.

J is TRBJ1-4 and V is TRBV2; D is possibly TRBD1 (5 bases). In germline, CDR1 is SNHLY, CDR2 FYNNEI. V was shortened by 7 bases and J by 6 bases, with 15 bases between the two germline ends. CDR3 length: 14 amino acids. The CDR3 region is CASTPRRADEKLFF. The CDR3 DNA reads TGTGCCAGCACCCCACGCAGGGCAGATGAAAAACTGTTTTTT. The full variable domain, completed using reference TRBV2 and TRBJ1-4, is EPEVTQTPSHQVTQMGQEVILRCVPISNHLYFYWYRQILGQKVEFLVSFYNNEISEKSEIFDDQFSVERPDGSNFTLKIRSTKLEDSAMYFCASTPRRADEKLFFGSGTQLSVL.

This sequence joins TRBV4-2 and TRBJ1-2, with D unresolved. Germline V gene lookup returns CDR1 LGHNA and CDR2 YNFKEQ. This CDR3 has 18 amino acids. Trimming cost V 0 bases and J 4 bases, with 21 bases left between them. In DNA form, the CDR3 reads TGTGCCAGCAGCCAAGAAGGCATGCGTGGACTTCCTATCTATGGCTACACCTTC. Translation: CASSQEGMRGLPIYGYTF.

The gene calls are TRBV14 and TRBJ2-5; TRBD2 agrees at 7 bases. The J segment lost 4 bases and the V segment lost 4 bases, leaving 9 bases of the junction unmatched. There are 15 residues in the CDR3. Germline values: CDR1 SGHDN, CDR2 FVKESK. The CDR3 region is CASSPNSGIGETQYF. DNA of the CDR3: TGTGCCAGCAGCCCAAACAGCGGGATTGGAGAGACCCAGTACTTC.

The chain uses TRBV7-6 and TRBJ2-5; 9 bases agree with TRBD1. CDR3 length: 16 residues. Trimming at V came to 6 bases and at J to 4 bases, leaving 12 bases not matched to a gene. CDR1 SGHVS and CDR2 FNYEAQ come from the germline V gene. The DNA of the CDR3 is TGTGCCAGCAGAGAAACTACAGGGGGCGGGCGAGAGACCCAGTACTTC. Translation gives CASRETTGGGRETQYF.

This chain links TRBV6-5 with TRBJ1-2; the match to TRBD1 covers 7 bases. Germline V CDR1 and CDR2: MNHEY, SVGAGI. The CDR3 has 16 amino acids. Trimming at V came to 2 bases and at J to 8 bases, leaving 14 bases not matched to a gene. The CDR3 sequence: CASSYGATGIILGYTF. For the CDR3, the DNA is TGTGCCAGCAGTTACGGAGCGACAGGGATCATTCTCGGCTACACCTTC.

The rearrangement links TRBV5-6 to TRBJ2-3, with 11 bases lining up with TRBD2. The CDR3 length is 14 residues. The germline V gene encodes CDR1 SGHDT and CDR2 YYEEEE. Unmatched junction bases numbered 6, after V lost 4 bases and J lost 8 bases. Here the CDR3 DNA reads TGTGCCAGCAGCGTAGCGGGGGGGCCTGGTACGCAGTATTTT. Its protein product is CASSVAGGPGTQYF. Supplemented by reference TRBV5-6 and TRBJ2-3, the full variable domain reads DAGVTQSPTHLIKTRGQQVTLRCSPKSGHDTVSWYQQALGQGPQFIFQYYEEEERQRGNFPDRFSGHQFPNYSSELNVNALLLGDSALYLCASSVAGGPGTQYFGPGTRLTVL.

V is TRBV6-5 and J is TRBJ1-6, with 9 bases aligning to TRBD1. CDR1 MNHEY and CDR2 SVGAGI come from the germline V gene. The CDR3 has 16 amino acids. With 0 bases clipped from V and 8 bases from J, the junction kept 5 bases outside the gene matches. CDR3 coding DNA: TGTGCCAGCAGTTACTCCTTGACAGGGGGGTATTCACCCCTCCACTTT. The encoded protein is CASSYSLTGGYSPLHF.

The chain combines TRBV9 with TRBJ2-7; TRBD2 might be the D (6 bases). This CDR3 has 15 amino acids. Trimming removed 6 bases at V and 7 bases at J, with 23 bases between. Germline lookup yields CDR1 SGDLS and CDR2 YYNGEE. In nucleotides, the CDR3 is TGTGCCAGCAACCTAATTGGGGACTTATCGGGGGAGCAGTACTTC. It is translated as CASNLIGDLSGEQYF.